In its sample, the clone carrying this T cell receptor beta chain was seen many times. Its antigen is unidentified. The sample is drawn from a study of naive and memory T cell subsets. The beta constant-region primer was an equimolar mix of two oligonucleotides covering TRBC1 and TRBC2. Four rounds of PCR amplified the ligated cDNA using nested alpha and beta constant-region primers plus SP2. Each CDR3 protein gets one entry after TCRdb re-called the UMI-ligation and nested PCR reads with MiXCR. This sample carries about 99,000 distinct CDR3 sequences, approximately 15% of them seen once, and the ten largest clones take 2.8%. Findings and limits, study-wide: In CD4 and CD8 cells, diversity dropped from naive through EMRA. Possibly reflecting memory cells re-expressing CD45RA, a few larger clonotypes occurred in naive repertoires, especially CD8. In naive cells, over 95% of TCR sequences were seen only once.

CD4 T cells were positively selected, then CD8 T cells from the CD4-negative fraction. V lost 1 base, J lost 6 bases, and 2 bases stayed unmatched. The CDR3 spans 14 residues. Looked up from germline, CDR1 is SEHNR and CDR2 is FQNEAQ (reference sequence). Source material: naive CD8+ T cells from blood. This TCR derives from a human donor in good health. The rearrangement uses TRBV7-9 and TRBJ2-7; 11 bases are a match to TRBD2. The CDR3 coding sequence is TGTGCCAGCAGCTTAGTACTAGCGGGAGTCGAGCAGTACTTC. It specifies CASSLVLAGVEQYF.